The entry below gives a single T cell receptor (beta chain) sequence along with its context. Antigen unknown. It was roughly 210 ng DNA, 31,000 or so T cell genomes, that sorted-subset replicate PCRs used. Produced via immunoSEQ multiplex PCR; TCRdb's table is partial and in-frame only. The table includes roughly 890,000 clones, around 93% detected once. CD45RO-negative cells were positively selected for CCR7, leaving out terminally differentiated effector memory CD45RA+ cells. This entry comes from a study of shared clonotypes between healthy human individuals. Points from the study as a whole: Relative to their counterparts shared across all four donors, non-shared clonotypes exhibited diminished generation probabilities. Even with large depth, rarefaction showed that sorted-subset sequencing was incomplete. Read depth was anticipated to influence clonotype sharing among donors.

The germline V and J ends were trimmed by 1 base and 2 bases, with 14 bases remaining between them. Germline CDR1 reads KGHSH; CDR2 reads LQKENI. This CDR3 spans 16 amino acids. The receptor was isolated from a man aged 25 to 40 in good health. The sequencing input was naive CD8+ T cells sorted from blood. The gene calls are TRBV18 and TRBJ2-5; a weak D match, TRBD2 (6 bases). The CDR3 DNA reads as TGTGCCAGCTCACCACAATCGGGAGCGGATCAAGAGACCCAGTACTTC. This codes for CASSPQSGADQETQYF.